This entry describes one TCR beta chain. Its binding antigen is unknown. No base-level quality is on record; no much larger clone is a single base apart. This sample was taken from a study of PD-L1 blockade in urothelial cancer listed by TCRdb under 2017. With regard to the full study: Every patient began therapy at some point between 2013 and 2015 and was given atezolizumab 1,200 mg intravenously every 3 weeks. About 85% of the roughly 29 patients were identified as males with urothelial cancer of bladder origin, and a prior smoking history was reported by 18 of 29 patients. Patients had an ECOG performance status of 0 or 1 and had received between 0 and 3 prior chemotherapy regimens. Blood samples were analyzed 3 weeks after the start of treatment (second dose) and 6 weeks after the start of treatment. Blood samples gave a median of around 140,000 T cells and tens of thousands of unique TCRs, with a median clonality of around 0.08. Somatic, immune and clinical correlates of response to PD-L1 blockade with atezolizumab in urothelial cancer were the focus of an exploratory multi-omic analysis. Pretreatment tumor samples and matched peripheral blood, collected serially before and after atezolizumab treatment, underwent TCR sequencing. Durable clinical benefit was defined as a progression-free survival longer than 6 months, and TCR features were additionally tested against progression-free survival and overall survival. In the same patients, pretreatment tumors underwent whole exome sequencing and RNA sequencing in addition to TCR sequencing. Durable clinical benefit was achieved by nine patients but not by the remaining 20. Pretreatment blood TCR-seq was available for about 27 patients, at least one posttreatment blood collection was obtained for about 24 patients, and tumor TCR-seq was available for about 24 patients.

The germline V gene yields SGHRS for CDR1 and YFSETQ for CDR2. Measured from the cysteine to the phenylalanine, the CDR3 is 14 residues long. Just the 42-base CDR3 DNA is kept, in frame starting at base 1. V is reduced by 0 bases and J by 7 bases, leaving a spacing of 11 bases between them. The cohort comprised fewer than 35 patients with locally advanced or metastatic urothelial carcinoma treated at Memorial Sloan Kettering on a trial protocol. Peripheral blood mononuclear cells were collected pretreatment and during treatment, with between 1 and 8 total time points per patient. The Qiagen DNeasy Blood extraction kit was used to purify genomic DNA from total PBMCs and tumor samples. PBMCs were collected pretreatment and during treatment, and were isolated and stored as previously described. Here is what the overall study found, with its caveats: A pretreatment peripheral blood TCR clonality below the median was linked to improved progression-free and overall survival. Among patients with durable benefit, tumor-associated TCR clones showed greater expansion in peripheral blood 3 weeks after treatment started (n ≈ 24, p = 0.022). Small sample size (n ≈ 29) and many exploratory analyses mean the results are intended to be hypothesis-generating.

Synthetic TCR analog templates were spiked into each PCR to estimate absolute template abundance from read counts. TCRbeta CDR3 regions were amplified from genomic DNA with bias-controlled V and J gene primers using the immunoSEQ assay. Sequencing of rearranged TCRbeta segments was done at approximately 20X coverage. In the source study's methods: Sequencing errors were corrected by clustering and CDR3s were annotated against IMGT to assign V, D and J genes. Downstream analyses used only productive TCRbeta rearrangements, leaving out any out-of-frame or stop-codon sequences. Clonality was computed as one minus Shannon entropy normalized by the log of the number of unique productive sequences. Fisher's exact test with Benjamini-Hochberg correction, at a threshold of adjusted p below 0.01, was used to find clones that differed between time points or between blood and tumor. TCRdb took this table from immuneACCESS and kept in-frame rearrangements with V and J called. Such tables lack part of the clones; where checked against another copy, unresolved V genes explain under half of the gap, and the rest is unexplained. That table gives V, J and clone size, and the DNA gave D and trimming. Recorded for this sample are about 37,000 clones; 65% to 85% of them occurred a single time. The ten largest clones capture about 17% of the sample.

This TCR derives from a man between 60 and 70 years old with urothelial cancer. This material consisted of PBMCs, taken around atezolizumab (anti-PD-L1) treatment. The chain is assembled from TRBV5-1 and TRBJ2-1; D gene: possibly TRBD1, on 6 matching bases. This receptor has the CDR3 CASSLGTDGNEQFF. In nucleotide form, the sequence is TGCGCCAGCAGCTTGGGGACAGACGGTAATGAGCAGTTCTTC. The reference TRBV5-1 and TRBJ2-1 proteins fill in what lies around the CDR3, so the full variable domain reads KAGVTQTPRYLIKTRGQQVTLSCSPISGHRSVSWYQQTPGQGLQFLFEYFSETQRNKGNFPGRFSGRQFSNSRSEMNVSTLELGDSALYLCASSLGTDGNEQFFGPGTRLTVL.